Listed below are T cell receptor beta chains from one sample, sequenced in a study of blood T cell repertoires in COVID-19. Method: immunoSEQ multiplex PCR; TCRdb's copy keeps in-frame clones and lacks some. The table records about 81,000 clones, around nine tenths of them present only once. Sequences were obtained from peripheral blood. The source is a man aged 65 to 79 with active or convalescent COVID-19. The CDR3 runs from the conserved cysteine through the conserved F or W. The D gene is left open where the match is weak. Only some rows state a clone size, as once, few, many or a class for expanded clones.

>TRBJ1-2|-|-|TRBV4-2
TGTGCCAGCAGCCAGAGTCAGTTGGCAGGGAACTATGGCTACACCTTC
CASSQSQLAGNYGYTF
>TRBJ1-5|once|TRBD1|TRBV2
TGTGCCAGCAGCGACAGGGCCGTTCAGCCCCAGCATTTT
CASSDRAVQPQHF
>TRBJ1-2|-|-|TRBV28
TGTGCCAGCAGCCCTCGACAGCTATATGGCTACACCTTC
CASSPRQLYGYTF
>TRBJ1-5|-|-|TRBV11-3
TGTGCCAGCAGCTTTATACCGACAGTTCCGCCCCAGCATTTT
CASSFIPTVPPQHF
>TRBJ1-6|-|TRBD1|TRBV7-9
TGTGCCAGCAGCGGACAGGGGGCTTCACCCCTCCACTTT
CASSGQGASPLHF
>TRBJ2-2|-|-|TRBV5-1
TGCGCCAGCAGGGAGGGACCGGGGGAGCTGTTTTTT
CASREGPGELFF
>TRBJ1-2|few|TRBD1|TRBV11-3
TGTGCCAGCAGCTCCTTGGACAGGGGTCTATGTGGCTACACCTTC
CASSSLDRGLCGYTF
>TRBJ2-1|-|TRBD2|TRBV19
TGTGCCAGTAGTGCTAGCGGGAGCTCCTACAATGAGCAGTTCTTC
CASSASGSSYNEQFF
>TRBJ2-3|-|TRBD1|TRBV5-1
TGCGCCAGCAGGGGGACAGTGAGCACAGATACGCAGTATTTT
CASRGTVSTDTQYF
>TRBJ2-7|once|-|TRBV18
TGTGCCAGCTCACCCCCCGCAGCCTACGAGCAGTACTTC
CASSPPAAYEQYF
>TRBJ1-2|-|TRBD1|TRBV5-1
TGCGCCAGCAGCCCGGGACAGGGATACTATGGCTACACCTTC
CASSPGQGYYGYTF
>TRBJ2-2|-|-|TRBV7-3
TGTGCCAGCAGCTTAGGAGGGTCCGGGGAGCTGTTTTTT
CASSLGGSGELFF
>TRBJ2-2|-|TRBD2|TRBV5-1
TGCGCCAGCAGCTTTACTAGCGTACCCACCGGGGAGCTGTTTTTT
CASSFTSVPTGELFF